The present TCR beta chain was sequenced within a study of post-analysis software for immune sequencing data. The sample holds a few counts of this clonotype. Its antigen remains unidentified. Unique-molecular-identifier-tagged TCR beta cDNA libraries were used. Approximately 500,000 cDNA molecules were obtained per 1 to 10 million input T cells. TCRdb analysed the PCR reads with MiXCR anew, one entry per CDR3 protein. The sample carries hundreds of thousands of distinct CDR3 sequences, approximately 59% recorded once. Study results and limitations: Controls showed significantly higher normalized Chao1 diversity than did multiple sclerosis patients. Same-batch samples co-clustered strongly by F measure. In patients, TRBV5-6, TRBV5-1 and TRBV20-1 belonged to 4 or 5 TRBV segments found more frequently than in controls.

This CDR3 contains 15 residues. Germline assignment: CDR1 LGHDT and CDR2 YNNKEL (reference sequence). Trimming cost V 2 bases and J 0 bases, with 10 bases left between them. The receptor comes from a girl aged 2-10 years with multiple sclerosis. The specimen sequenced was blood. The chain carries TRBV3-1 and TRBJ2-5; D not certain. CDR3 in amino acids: CASSQLKGYQETQYF. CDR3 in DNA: TGTGCCAGCAGCCAATTGAAGGGATACCAAGAGACCCAGTACTTC.